This T cell receptor (beta chain) was profiled in a study of Ad26.COV2.S vaccination and SARS-CoV-2 variants. Treatment defined: about 20 received Ad26.COV2.S at low or high dose, single or two shots; about five received placebo; per-sample allocation not given. Samples were taken on day 63 after the first vaccine or placebo injection. The V and J ends lost 3 bases and 5 bases respectively, with 10 bases between them. This CDR3 has 13 residues. Germline CDR1 MDHEN, CDR2 SYDVKM. Measured with immunoSEQ multiplex PCR; TCRdb has only the in-frame clones, and not every one. The sample lists 430,000 or so clones, about nine tenths occurring once.

This receptor was taken from a person aged 18 to 59 who received the Ad26.COV2.S COVID-19 vaccine or a placebo. This specimen consisted of peripheral blood, obtained in a trial of Ad26.COV2.S vaccine versus placebo. V gene TRBV28 combines with J gene TRBJ1-1, with D hard to call. The CDR3 coding sequence is TGTGCCAGCAGTTTCTTCACGAGAACTGAAGCTTTCTTT. This translates into CASSFFTRTEAFF.